A single sample gave rise to the 16 T cell receptor beta chains below, sequenced in a study of cytotoxic CD8 clonotypes in ibrutinib-treated CLL. Data came from immunoSEQ multiplex PCR; TCRdb stores just in-frame clones and leaves some out. The sample carries about 14,000 clones, 64% recorded once. The sequencing used PBMCs, collected before ibrutinib treatment. The receptors were gathered from a human donor with chronic lymphocytic leukemia.

A few counts support this clone. The J gene is TRBJ2-1, the V gene TRBV27; 7 nucleotides line up with TRBD1. CDR1 and CDR2 (germline): MNHEY, SMNVEV (reference sequence). CDR3 length: 14 residues. Trimming at V came to 3 bases and at J to 4 bases, leaving 3 bases not matched to a gene. The DNA for the CDR3 is TGTGCCAGCAGTTTGACAGGGATATACAATGAGCAGTTCTTC. Protein sequence: CASSLTGIYNEQFF.

The table lists this clone with a few counts. J is TRBJ2-1 and V is TRBV4-1; TRBD2 matches 14 bases. V lost 0 bases to trimming and J lost 11 bases; unmatched junction nucleotides: 9. The CDR3 length is 17 residues. Germline V gives CDR1 MGHRA, CDR2 YSYEKL. CDR3 in amino acids: CASSQEGMTSGGDKQFF. The CDR3 DNA reads as TGCGCCAGCAGCCAAGAAGGGATGACTAGCGGGGGGGATAAGCAGTTCTTC.

This chain uses TRBV4-2 with TRBJ2-7; maybe TRBD1 (6 bases). V was pared by 2 bases and J by 6 bases, with 17 bases between. There are 15 residues in the CDR3. Germline CDR1 LGHNA, CDR2 YNFKEQ. CDR3 nucleotides: TGTGCCAGCAGCCAATCATTTACTAGAGGGGGCGAGCAGTACTTC. It translates to CASSQSFTRGGEQYF.

This clone has only one observation. The chain combines TRBV18 with TRBJ1-1; the D is unclear. The CDR3 length is 12 residues. Germline V gives CDR1 KGHSH, CDR2 LQKENI. The V end was cut by 3 bases, the J end by 3 bases, with 5 bases between. The CDR3 DNA reads as TGTGCCAGCTCACCGTGGGACACTGAAGCTTTCTTT. It yields the protein CASSPWDTEAFF.

The chain carries TRBV5-6 and TRBJ2-1; TRBD1 or TRBD2 may be the D gene (5 bases each). This CDR3 region has 13 residues. Deletions cut 4 bases from V and 8 bases from J, with 13 bases between. Germline V gene lookup returns CDR1 SGHDT and CDR2 YYEEEE. The CDR3 loop is CASSPGLGDEQFF. CDR3 coding DNA: TGTGCCAGCAGCCCGGGATTAGGGGATGAGCAGTTCTTC.

This chain links TRBV5-4 with TRBJ1-1; D gene unclear. V was cut by 4 bases and J by 0 bases, with 10 bases left in between. Germline V gene lookup returns CDR1 SGHNT and CDR2 YYREEE (reference sequence). The length of the CDR3 is 14 residues. For the CDR3, the DNA is TGTGCCAGCAGCGTGCAGGCGTTGAACACTGAAGCTTTCTTT. It is translated as CASSVQALNTEAFF.

The J gene is TRBJ1-6, the V gene TRBV2; TRBD1 aligns across 8 bases. Trimming removed 5 bases from V and 10 bases from J; junction bases left unmatched: 4. The germline gives CDR1 SNHLY, CDR2 FYNNEI. The CDR3 is 13 amino acids. CDR3 protein: CASSSQGGSPLHF. The DNA for the CDR3 is TGTGCCAGCAGTTCACAGGGGGGATCACCCCTCCACTTT.

The sample holds one count of this clone. This chain links TRBV29-1 with TRBJ2-7, with D perhaps being TRBD1 or TRBD2 (5 bases each). The CDR3 has 12 residues. V dropped 6 bases and J dropped 4 bases, with 13 bases sitting between them. Looked up from germline, CDR1 is SQVTM and CDR2 is ANQGSEA. The CDR3 loop reads CSVGDRGYEQYF. Written as DNA, the CDR3 is TGCAGCGTCGGGGACCGGGGATACGAGCAGTACTTC.

This chain joins TRBV30 and TRBJ1-1, with D perhaps matching TRBD1 (5 bases). V lost 3 bases, J lost 4 bases, and 15 bases lay in between. This CDR3 spans 14 amino acids. Per the germline V gene, CDR1 is GTSNPN and CDR2 is SVGIG (reference sequence). CDR3: CAWSGDFLTTEAFF. In DNA, the CDR3 is TGTGCCTGGAGCGGGGACTTTTTAACCACTGAAGCTTTCTTT.

The chain has TRBV7-9 and TRBJ1-4, with D possibly TRBD1 on 5 matching bases. Trimming pared 1 base from V and 16 bases from J, leaving 13 bases between. Germline CDR1 reads SEHNR; CDR2 reads FQNEAQ (reference sequence). The length of the CDR3 is 12 residues. The CDR3 DNA follows: TGTGCCAGCAGCTTAGGGGACCAAACTGAGTTTTTT. This codes for CASSLGDQTEFF.

The chain recombines TRBV2 with TRBJ2-3; 10 bases are shared with TRBD2. From germline, CDR1 is SNHLY and CDR2 FYNNEI. The CDR3 length is 17 residues. The junction had 14 bases not matched to a gene; V was cut back by 8 bases and J by 3 bases. Here the CDR3 reads CASGKRGGQSGTDTQYF. The CDR3, as DNA: TGTGCCAGCGGAAAGCGGGGGGGCCAGAGTGGGACAGATACGCAGTATTTT.

The chain combines TRBV9 with TRBJ2-3; TRBD1 agrees at 7 bases. This CDR3 is built from 20 residues. CDR1 and CDR2 (germline): SGDLS, YYNGEE. The J segment lost 3 bases and the V segment lost 4 bases, leaving 23 bases of the junction unmatched. CDR3 DNA: TGTGCCAGCAGCACCTCGGGTAGGGGGCTGAGATCAGCTCGGACAGATACGCAGTATTTT. Amino acids: CASSTSGRGLRSARTDTQYF. The whole variable domain, filled in from reference TRBV9 and TRBJ2-3, reads DSGVTQTPKHLITATGQRVTLRCSPRSGDLSVYWYQQSLDQGLQFLIQYYNGEERAKGNILERFSAQQFPDLHSELNLSSLELGDSALYFCASSTSGRGLRSARTDTQYFGPGTRLTVL.

This sequence joins TRBV5-1 and TRBJ2-1; D remains unclear. The CDR3 is 12 residues long. Germline V CDR1 and CDR2: SGHRS, YFSETQ. V was pared by 3 bases and J by 5 bases, with 6 bases between. CDR3 sequence reads: CASSWLDNEQFF. The DNA for the CDR3 is TGCGCCAGCAGCTGGCTAGACAATGAGCAGTTCTTC.

CDR3 coding DNA: TGCGCCAGCAGCCAACGCAAAATTTCGAACACTGAAGCTTTCTTT. As protein: CASSQRKISNTEAFF. The chain recombines TRBV4-1 with TRBJ1-1, with no clear D. V lost 2 bases and J 1 base, leaving 11 bases between the germline ends. From germline, CDR1 is MGHRA and CDR2 YSYEKL. CDR3 length: 15 amino acids.

The chain uses TRBV9 and TRBJ2-2; D may be TRBD2 (5 bases). There are 15 residues in the CDR3. Trimming stripped 2 bases from V and 4 bases from J, with 12 bases between. The germline CDR1 and CDR2 sequences are SGDLS and YYNGEE. The CDR3 DNA reads TGTGCCAGCAGCGTCCGAGGGTTCGGCACCGGGGAGCTGTTTTTT. This codes for CASSVRGFGTGELFF.

This clone was seen a few times. V is TRBV5-1 and J is TRBJ2-4; 9 positions agree with TRBD2. The germline CDR1 and CDR2 sequences are SGHRS and YFSETQ. The CDR3 loop spans 16 amino acids. V lost 4 bases and J lost 5; bases outside the gene matches: 10. In DNA form, the CDR3 reads TGCGCCAGCAGCCCCTGGGGCGGGGGGGCGGAAAACATTCAGTACTTC. It encodes CASSPWGGGAENIQYF.